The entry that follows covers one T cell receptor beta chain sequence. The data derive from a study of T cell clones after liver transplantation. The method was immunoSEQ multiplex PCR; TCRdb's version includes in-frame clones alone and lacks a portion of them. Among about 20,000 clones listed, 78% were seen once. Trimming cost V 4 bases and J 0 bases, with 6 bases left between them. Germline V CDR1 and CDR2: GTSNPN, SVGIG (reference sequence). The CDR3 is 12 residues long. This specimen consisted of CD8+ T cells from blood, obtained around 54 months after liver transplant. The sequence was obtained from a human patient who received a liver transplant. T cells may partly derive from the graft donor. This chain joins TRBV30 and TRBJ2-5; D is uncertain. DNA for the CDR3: TGTGCCTGGATGGGTCACCAAGAGACCCAGTACTTC. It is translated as CAWMGHQETQYF.